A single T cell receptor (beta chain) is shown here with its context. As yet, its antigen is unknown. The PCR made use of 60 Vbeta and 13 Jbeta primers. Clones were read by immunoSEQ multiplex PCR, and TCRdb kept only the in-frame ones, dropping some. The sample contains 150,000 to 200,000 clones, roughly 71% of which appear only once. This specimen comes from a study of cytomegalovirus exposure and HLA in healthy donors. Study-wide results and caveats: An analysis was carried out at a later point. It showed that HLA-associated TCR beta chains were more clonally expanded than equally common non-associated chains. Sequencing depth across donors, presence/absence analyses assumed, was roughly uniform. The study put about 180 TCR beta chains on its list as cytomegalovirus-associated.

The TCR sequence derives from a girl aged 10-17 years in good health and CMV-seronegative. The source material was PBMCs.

CDR3 region: CASRLLYEQYF. CDR3 nucleotides: TGTGCCAGCAGGCTACTCTACGAGCAGTACTTC. V gene TRBV25-1 combines with J gene TRBJ2-5; D call uncertain. Gene TRBJ2-7 matches the end of the DNA better, so the J call may be wrong. Germline V gives CDR1 MGHDK, CDR2 SYGVNS. The CDR3 consists of 11 residues.